This T cell receptor (beta chain) was identified during a study of cytomegalovirus exposure and HLA in healthy donors. Study in general: Caucasian-associated ancestry cluster membership applied to over 80% of some 400 genotyped donors.

Study outcomes and limitations: Per a prior analysis, the majority of TCR beta V segments were productive roughly 87% or roughly 30% of the time. Some segments of the V type, notably TRBV6-2 and TRBV6-3, were excluded as indistinguishable.

Germline V lookup: CDR1 MDHEN, CDR2 SYDVKM. This CDR3 has 13 residues. Trimming left V 8 bases short and J 10 bases short, with 20 bases between. On this clone: Its target is unknown.

Researchers ran the PCR with 60 Vbeta and 13 Jbeta primers. Authors' analysis steps: An analysis that came later counted 80 million or so unique TCR beta chains, approximately 9.9 million shared. Assay: immunoSEQ multiplex PCR; the TCRdb copy retains only in-frame clones and omits some. From that table come the V and J calls and clone size; the DNA was used to work out D and trimming. This repertoire shows roughly 150,000 clones, more than 75% found once; its top ten account for approximately 1.5%. Specimen: PBMCs. The chain couples TRBV28 to TRBJ1-2, with D possibly being TRBD1 (5 bases). The source is a girl under 18 in good health and CMV-seropositive. The DNA of the CDR3 is TGTGCCAGCGTCTCGGGGGGTCAGCGGTACTACACCTTC. Its translation is CASVSGGQRYYTF.